This T cell receptor (beta chain) originates from a study of T cell responses to AZD1222 COVID-19 vaccine. The data were produced by immunoSEQ multiplex PCR, yet TCRdb's version contains in-frame clones alone and is incomplete. The sample holds approximately 120,000 clones; approximately 90% are singletons and the top ten take around 10%. For this clone: The target antigen is unknown.

CDR1 and CDR2 from the germline V gene are SGHNT and YYREEE (reference sequence). The ends were cut back, 0 bases at V and 8 bases at J, with 17 bases in the middle. CDR3 length: 15 residues. General observations from the study: There were repertoire samples only from the period after the peak T cell response. Nearly half of spike-specific TCRs reportedly target variant regions that are unmutated in the B.1.351 and B.1.1.7 variants.

The starting material was peripheral blood, obtained on day 0 of MenACWY control vaccination. The TCR was taken from an adult in good health. V and J are TRBV5-4 and TRBJ1-2; D call uncertain. The CDR3 spells CASSLVGPRDGGYTF. CDR3 DNA: TGTGCCAGCAGCTTGGTGGGCCCGCGAGATGGGGGCTACACCTTC.